A single sample gave rise to the 21 T cell receptor beta chains below, sequenced in a study of shared clonotypes between healthy human individuals. Profiled with immunoSEQ multiplex PCR; TCRdb holds only in-frame clones, not every one. In the table there are 2 million to 2.5 million clones, roughly 94% of which are singletons. The sequencing sample was made of naive CD4+ T cells sorted from blood. Subset given: CD45RA+ positively selected. The source is a man younger than 30 in good health.

Note on this clone: Different DNA sequences within this sample yield the same CDR3. The rearrangement links TRBV9 to TRBJ2-5, with D possibly being TRBD2 (5 bases). With 2 bases removed from V and 1 base from J, the gap between germline ends came to 9 bases. The length of the CDR3 is 14 residues. CDR1 and CDR2 from the germline V gene are SGDLS and YYNGEE. The CDR3 spells CASSVGDFQETQYF. The CDR3 bases are TGTGCCAGCAGCGTGGGAGATTTCCAAGAGACCCAGTACTTC.

This chain uses TRBV6-5 with TRBJ2-1; D is uncertain. CDR3 size: 15 residues. Germline V gene sequence: CDR1 MNHEY, CDR2 SVGAGI. V was shortened by 3 bases and J by 3 bases, with 12 bases between the two germline ends. In DNA form, the CDR3 reads TGTGCCAGCAGTTATTATCCGACGGGCTACAATGAGCAGTTCTTC. Protein sequence: CASSYYPTGYNEQFF.

This clone was observed once. This rearrangement joins TRBV27 to TRBJ2-1, with D hard to call. This CDR3 has 13 amino acids. Germline assignment: CDR1 MNHEY and CDR2 SMNVEV (reference sequence). V lost 5 bases and J 5 bases, leaving 10 bases between the germline ends. The CDR3 loop is CASSPAGDNEQFF. The CDR3 bases are TGTGCCAGCAGTCCGGCAGGAGACAATGAGCAGTTCTTC.

This rearrangement joins TRBV11-1 to TRBJ2-5; D is perhaps TRBD1 (6 bases). The length of the CDR3 is 13 residues. Germline CDR1 and CDR2: SGHAT and FQDESV (reference sequence). V was clipped by 3 bases and J by 5 bases, with 10 bases between them. CDR3 region: CASSFGTLETQYF. In DNA, the CDR3 is TGTGCCAGCAGCTTCGGGACACTTGAGACCCAGTACTTC.

The V gene is TRBV5-1, the J gene TRBJ1-3; 8 bases align to TRBD1. Looked up from germline, CDR1 is SGHRS and CDR2 is YFSETQ. V dropped 0 bases and J dropped 2; count of bases not matched to a gene: 4. This CDR3 comprises 16 residues. The CDR3, as DNA: TGCGCCAGCAGCTTGGGGACAGGGAGGGCTGGAAACACCATATATTTT. Translated: CASSLGTGRAGNTIYF. The full variable domain, in which reference TRBV5-1 and TRBJ1-3 provide the parts outside the CDR3, is KAGVTQTPRYLIKTRGQQVTLSCSPISGHRSVSWYQQTPGQGLQFLFEYFSETQRNKGNFPGRFSGRQFSNSRSEMNVSTLELGDSALYLCASSLGTGRAGNTIYFGEGSWLTVV.

The CDR3 nucleotides are TGTGCCAGCAGCCGGGGGGGGTCGGACGAGCAGTACTTC. Encoded protein: CASSRGGSDEQYF. V usage is TRBV28 and J usage is TRBJ2-7, with 8 nucleotides matching TRBD2. Losses at the gene ends were 6 bases for V and 5 bases for J; bases not matched to a gene: 6. This CDR3 is 13 amino acids long. CDR1 MDHEN and CDR2 SYDVKM come from the germline V gene.

J is TRBJ1-5 and V is TRBV6-6, with D unclear. V lost 4 bases to trimming and J lost 0 bases, with 13 bases between them. The CDR3 is made up of 16 amino acids. Germline V gene data show CDR1 as MNHNY and CDR2 as SVGAGI (reference sequence). This CDR3 reads CASSFFAGNSNQPQHF. The CDR3 DNA follows: TGTGCCAGCAGTTTCTTCGCGGGGAATAGCAATCAGCCCCAGCATTTT.

The chain combines TRBV11-2 with TRBJ2-3; a possible D gene is TRBD2 (5 bases). Trimming pared 5 bases from V and 4 bases from J, leaving 19 bases between. The CDR3 length is 16 residues. In germline, CDR1 is SGHAT, CDR2 FQNNGV. CDR3 amino acids: CASSTRLASSADTQYF. CDR3 DNA: TGTGCCAGCAGCACGCGGCTAGCTAGCTCCGCAGATACGCAGTATTTT.

The CDR3 sequence is CASSPMAGGSPHEQYF. The CDR3 region has the DNA TGTGCCAGCAGCCCTATGGCGGGCGGGAGCCCTCACGAGCAGTACTTC. The chain uses TRBV7-9 and TRBJ2-7; 7 bases are shared with TRBD2. The CDR3 extends over 16 amino acids. The germline V gene encodes CDR1 SEHNR and CDR2 FQNEAQ (reference sequence). After removal of 5 bases from V and 5 bases from J, the junction contained 15 bases not matched to a gene. Based on the CDR3 plus reference TRBV7-9 and TRBJ2-7, the full variable domain is DTGVSQNPRHKITKRGQNVTFRCDPISEHNRLYWYRQTLGQGPEFLTYFQNEAQLEKSRLLSDRFSAERPKGSFSTLEIQRTEQGDSAMYLCASSPMAGGSPHEQYFGPGTRLTVT.

V gene TRBV6-6 combines with J gene TRBJ2-7; D might be TRBD1 (5 bases). V was clipped by 6 bases and J by 0 bases, with 18 bases between them. CDR3 size: 16 residues. Per the germline V gene, CDR1 is MNHNY and CDR2 is SVGAGI (reference sequence). DNA of the CDR3: TGTGCCAGCAGCCCGACTGCTGGGGCCAGCTCCTACGAGCAGTACTTC. As protein: CASSPTAGASSYEQYF.

CDR3 bases: TGTGCCAGCAGCTCGGAGAAAGGGGGCCAGTACTTC. It codes for CASSSEKGGQYF. The chain combines TRBV7-9 with TRBJ2-5; possible D gene TRBD1, 6 bases. The V gene's germline CDR1 is SEHNR and CDR2 FQNEAQ (reference sequence). The CDR3 length is 12 residues. V was shortened by 4 bases and J by 10 bases, with 13 bases between the two germline ends. Variable domain in full (rest from reference TRBV7-9 and TRBJ2-5): DTGVSQNPRHKITKRGQNVTFRCDPISEHNRLYWYRQTLGQGPEFLTYFQNEAQLEKSRLLSDRFSAERPKGSFSTLEIQRTEQGDSAMYLCASSSEKGGQYFGPGTRLLVL.

The chain combines TRBV19 with TRBJ1-6, with D possibly TRBD1 on 6 matching bases. This CDR3 spans 13 amino acids. Looked up from germline, CDR1 is LNHDA and CDR2 is SQIVND (reference sequence). Trimming removed 6 bases from V and 6 bases from J, with 9 bases in between. CDR3 in amino acids: CASRGQSNSPLHF. As DNA, the CDR3 is TGTGCCAGTAGAGGACAGTCTAATTCACCCCTCCACTTT.

The gene calls are TRBV5-1 and TRBJ2-5, with 9 bases fitting TRBD1. The length of the CDR3 is 16 residues. V gave up 2 bases and J gave up 4 bases; unmatched junction bases: 9. Germline assignment: CDR1 SGHRS and CDR2 YFSETQ. For the CDR3, the DNA is TGCGCCAGCAGCTTCTCACGAGGGACAGGGATAGAGACCCAGTACTTC. Amino acids: CASSFSRGTGIETQYF. The full variable domain, completed using reference TRBV5-1 and TRBJ2-5, is KAGVTQTPRYLIKTRGQQVTLSCSPISGHRSVSWYQQTPGQGLQFLFEYFSETQRNKGNFPGRFSGRQFSNSRSEMNVSTLELGDSALYLCASSFSRGTGIETQYFGPGTRLLVL.

The chain carries TRBV6-1 and TRBJ1-4, with D unclear. The CDR3 covers 13 residues. V was trimmed by 8 bases and J by 2 bases, leaving 9 bases between them. Germline CDR1 MNHNS, CDR2 SASEGT. CDR3 residues: CASVTRTNEKLFF. In DNA form, the CDR3 reads TGTGCCAGCGTCACAAGGACTAATGAAAAACTGTTTTTT.

Regarding this clone: The same CDR3 is also encoded by other DNA sequences in this sample. In DNA form, the CDR3 reads TGTGCCAGCAGCTTGCCAAATCAGCCCCAGCATTTT. Its translation is CASSLPNQPQHF. V and J are TRBV5-4 and TRBJ1-5; D gene uncertain. Trimming left V 1 base short and J 4 bases short, with 3 bases between. The germline V gene has CDR1 SGHNT and CDR2 YYREEE (reference sequence). The length of the CDR3 is 12 residues.

This chain links TRBV14 with TRBJ2-7; D not resolved. The CDR3 loop spans 13 amino acids. V lost 0 bases and J 9 bases, leaving 12 bases between the germline ends. Germline-derived CDR1 and CDR2 are SGHDN and FVKESK. The CDR3 nucleotides are TGTGCCAGCAGCCAAGATGTACAGCTCGGGCAGTACTTC. It yields the protein CASSQDVQLGQYF.

The chain links TRBV27 to TRBJ1-4; D might be TRBD1 (6 bases). The germline V gene has CDR1 MNHEY and CDR2 SMNVEV (reference sequence). The CDR3 has 13 residues. The V gene lost 3 bases and the J gene lost 8 bases, with 10 bases spanning the gap. In DNA, the CDR3 is TGTGCCAGCAGTTTTACAGGGACGGAAAAACTGTTTTTT. Its protein is CASSFTGTEKLFF. Full variable domain (rest looked up from reference TRBV27 and TRBJ1-4): EAQVTQNPRYLITVTGKKLTVTCSQNMNHEYMSWYRQDPGLGLRQIYYSMNVEVTDKGDVPEGYKVSRKEKRNFPLILESPSPNQTSLYFCASSFTGTEKLFFGSGTQLSVL.

The genes are TRBV6-1 and TRBJ1-2; tentatively, D is TRBD1 (5 bases). The V end lost 0 bases, the J end lost 8 bases, and 16 bases lay between the germline ends. The germline gives CDR1 MNHNS, CDR2 SASEGT. This CDR3 region has 15 residues. CDR3 in DNA: TGTGCCAGCAGTGAAGCGCGGGGAGGGGCTGGGGGCTACACCTTC. It is translated as CASSEARGGAGGYTF.

V is TRBV7-8 and J is TRBJ2-2; TRBD2 aligns across 10 bases. In germline, CDR1 is SGHVS, CDR2 FQNEAQ. The CDR3 spans 16 residues. The V and J ends lost 0 bases and 4 bases, in that order; junction bases with no gene match: 2. DNA of the CDR3: TGTGCCAGCAGCTTAGCTAGCGGGAGGTCCACCGGGGAGCTGTTTTTT. As protein: CASSLASGRSTGELFF.

The chain uses TRBV2 and TRBJ2-5; 8 bases fit TRBD2. There are 15 residues in the CDR3. V was clipped by 3 bases and J by 4 bases; unmatched bases: 7. CDR1 and CDR2 from the germline V gene are SNHLY and FYNNEI. The CDR3 sequence is CASSDTGGPGETQYF. The DNA for the CDR3 is TGTGCCAGCAGTGATACGGGGGGGCCGGGAGAGACCCAGTACTTC.

The rearrangement joins TRBV4-1 to TRBJ1-2, with a weak D call TRBD1 (6 bases). Germline CDR1 reads MGHRA; CDR2 reads YSYEKL. V was shortened by 4 bases and J by 8 bases, with 14 bases between the two germline ends. This CDR3 is 13 amino acids long. The CDR3 loop reads CASSPTAGVGYTF. CDR3 DNA sequence: TGCGCCAGCAGCCCAACGGCAGGGGTCGGCTACACCTTC.